The source of this TCR beta chain is a study of blood T cell repertoires in COVID-19. Study overall: The United States, Italy and Spain were the sources of the acute and convalescent COVID-19 samples.

TCRdb's table, derived via immunoSEQ multiplex PCR, lists solely in-frame clones and lacks some. The table has 330,000 or so clones, about 87% seen once. Trimming cost V 3 bases and J 4 bases; bases outside gene matches: 15. CDR3 length: 17 amino acids. Germline assignment: CDR1 GTSNPN and CDR2 SVGIG (reference sequence). This clone appeared a single time. Material: PBMCs or T cells enriched from blood (not recorded which). The TCR was taken from a man aged 30 to 39 who had recovered from COVID-19. The chain uses TRBV30 and TRBJ1-5; 7 positions agree with TRBD1. The CDR3 sequence: CAWRSPGGGGANQPQHF. The CDR3 region has the DNA TGTGCCTGGAGAAGCCCAGGGGGAGGTGGGGCAAATCAGCCCCAGCATTTT.